The 31 T cell receptor beta chains below come from one sample, sequenced in a study of Graves' ophthalmopathy and Graves' hyperthyroidism. The authors amplified TCR beta CDR3 regions from RNA transcripts. Scientists carried out first-round RT-PCR using HTBI primers and then a second-round multiplex PCR. TCRdb itself ran the multiplex PCR reads through MiXCR, one entry per CDR3 protein. The table has more than 300,000 distinct CDR3 sequences, roughly 15% seen once. Sequencing used peripheral blood. The receptors originated from an adult woman with stable Graves' hyperthyroidism.

This clonotype was seen repeatedly, ten times or more. The V call is TRBV6-1, the J call TRBJ1-1, with 9 bases lining up with TRBD1. V lost 7 bases and J lost 4; bases outside the gene matches: 7. This CDR3 has 14 amino acids. Looked up from germline, CDR1 is MNHNS and CDR2 is SASEGT. CDR3 DNA sequence: TGTGCCAGCATTCGGGACAGGGTGAGCACTGAAGCTTTCTTT. Translation gives CASIRDRVSTEAFF.

Turning to this clonotype: Just one base apart from a much larger clone, this may be a read error. The J gene is TRBJ2-7, the V gene TRBV2, with D possibly being TRBD2 (6 bases). Trimming took off 7 bases at V and 2 bases at J, with 15 bases between the two ends. CDR1 is SNHLY, CDR2 FYNNEI, per germline. The CDR3 has 14 residues. The CDR3 nucleotides are TGTGCCAGCAACCTGGAGGGGTCCACCTACGAGCAGTACTTC. Its translation is CASNLEGSTYEQYF.

The chain has TRBV27 and TRBJ1-5; no clear D gene. The CDR3 spans 13 residues. CDR1 MNHEY and CDR2 SMNVEV come from the germline V gene (reference sequence). The V gene lost 5 bases and the J gene lost 8 bases, with 13 bases spanning the gap. The CDR3 DNA follows: TGTGCCAGCAGTCCCTCCGTAAGTAAGCCCCAGCATTTT. The encoded protein is CASSPSVSKPQHF.

J is TRBJ1-5 and V is TRBV6-1; D remains unclear. The CDR3 contains 13 residues. Germline V lookup: CDR1 MNHNS, CDR2 SASEGT. Trimming cost V 0 bases and J 9 bases, with 9 bases left between them. DNA of the CDR3: TGTGCCAGCAGTGAAGCGGACCGAAGGCCCCAGCATTTT. Amino acids: CASSEADRRPQHF.

This clonotype has a count of ten or more. The chain is built from TRBV12-3 or TRBV12-4 and TRBJ1-1; the match to TRBD1 covers 9 bases. V lost 3 bases and J lost 0; bases outside the gene matches: 5. CDR3 length: 16 amino acids. The CDR3 DNA follows: TGTGCCAGCAGTTTGGGGACAGGGTTGGTGAACACTGAAGCTTTCTTT. As protein: CASSLGTGLVNTEAFF.

This clonotype was counted many times. This chain connects TRBV12-3 or TRBV12-4 to TRBJ2-7; TRBD2 matches at 7 bases. The CDR3 runs 14 residues. With V trimmed by 4 bases and J by 4 bases, 7 bases remained unmatched. The CDR3 nucleotides read TGTGCCAGCAGTTCCAGGACTAGAGTTTACGAGCAGTACTTC. Its translation is CASSSRTRVYEQYF.

The sample holds many counts of this clonotype. V gene TRBV10-3 combines with J gene TRBJ2-7; D unresolved. The germline gives CDR1 ENHRY, CDR2 SYGVKD. V lost 0 bases and J lost 5, with 8 bases in between. This CDR3 contains 13 residues. CDR3 sequence (DNA): TGTGCCATCAGTGAGTCCGCGTACAACGAGCAGTACTTC. This encodes CAISESAYNEQYF.

A remark on this clonotype: A much larger clone sits a single nucleotide away, making a read error possible. The chain is built from TRBV7-9 and TRBJ1-2; D gene unclear. The CDR3 length is 14 residues. V lost 8 bases and J lost 8, with 21 bases in between. CDR1 is SEHNR, CDR2 FQNEAQ, per germline (reference sequence). The CDR3 here is CASCPIGGVRGYTF. Here the CDR3 DNA reads TGTGCCAGCTGCCCGATAGGCGGGGTTCGAGGCTACACCTTC.

There are many counts of this clonotype. This CDR3 reads CASSLYQGRNGELFF. Written as DNA, the CDR3 is TGTGCCAGCAGTTTATATCAGGGTCGAAACGGGGAGCTGTTTTTT. V usage is TRBV27 and J usage is TRBJ2-2; D perhaps matches TRBD1 (5 bases). V dropped 1 base and J dropped 7 bases, with 13 bases sitting between them. CDR3 length: 15 residues. Germline CDR1 is MNHEY and CDR2 is SMNVEV (reference sequence).

The chain recombines TRBV29-1 with TRBJ2-7; 11 bases align to TRBD1. The trim removed 6 bases at V and 6 bases at J, leaving 7 bases unmatched. CDR3 size: 13 residues. The germline V gene has CDR1 SQVTM and CDR2 ANQGSEA. The CDR3 bases are TGCAGCGTCGGACAGGGGGCGCAGGTCGAGCAGTACTTC. Protein product: CSVGQGAQVEQYF.

This clonotype was counted ten times or more. This chain connects TRBV28 to TRBJ1-5; TRBD1 aligns across 8 bases. V lost 0 bases and J lost 0; bases outside the gene matches: 1. CDR1 and CDR2 (germline): MDHEN, SYDVKM. The length of the CDR3 is 16 residues. The CDR3 nucleotides are TGTGCCAGCAGTTTATGGACAGGGGTTAGCAATCAGCCCCAGCATTTT. It is translated as CASSLWTGVSNQPQHF.

This clonotype was recorded at least ten times. The V call is TRBV6-1, the J call TRBJ2-2, with D unresolved. The germline V gene encodes CDR1 MNHNS and CDR2 SASEGT. This CDR3 spans 14 amino acids. Trimming pared 5 bases from V and 1 base from J, leaving 8 bases between. CDR3 nucleotide sequence: TGTGCCAGCAGTAGAAACAGGAACACCGGGGAGCTGTTTTTT. It translates to CASSRNRNTGELFF.

This clonotype was found many times. CDR3 bases: TGCGCCAGCAGCTTGGTCAGGATCGACTATGGCTACACCTTC. It yields the protein CASSLVRIDYGYTF. This rearrangement joins TRBV5-1 to TRBJ1-2; D not certain. The CDR3 covers 14 residues. Per the germline V gene, CDR1 is SGHRS and CDR2 is YFSETQ. V gave up 0 bases and J gave up 3 bases, with 9 bases separating them.

This clonotype was counted many times. The chain recombines TRBV4-3 with TRBJ2-7; possibly TRBD1 for D (6 bases). CDR3 length equals 15 residues. Deletions cut 4 bases from V and 5 bases from J, with 18 bases between. Germline lookup yields CDR1 LGHNA and CDR2 YSLEER. The CDR3 region is CASSRTGTTDHEQYF. CDR3 sequence (DNA): TGCGCCAGCAGCCGGACCGGGACAACAGACCACGAGCAGTACTTC.

This clonotype was observed many times. CDR3: CASSPKGDWGSWETQYF. As DNA, the CDR3 is TGCGCCAGCAGCCCGAAGGGGGACTGGGGCAGTTGGGAGACCCAGTACTTC. V gene TRBV4-1 combines with J gene TRBJ2-5; D possibly matches TRBD1 or TRBD2 (6 bases each). The germline V and J ends were trimmed by 4 bases and 5 bases, with 23 bases remaining between them. CDR1 MGHRA and CDR2 YSYEKL come from the germline V gene. The CDR3 runs 17 residues.

This clonotype appeared many times. Here the CDR3 reads CASSLGAGGNTEAFF. The CDR3 DNA is TGTGCCAGCAGTTTGGGAGCAGGGGGCAATACTGAAGCTTTCTTT. The chain joins TRBV27 to TRBJ1-1; TRBD1 matches 8 bases. There are 15 residues in the CDR3. V shed 3 bases and J 5 bases; nucleotides not matched to a gene: 8. Per germline, CDR1 MNHEY and CDR2 SMNVEV (reference sequence).

This clonotype came up many times. This chain uses TRBV12-5 with TRBJ2-7; the D gene is possibly TRBD1 (6 bases). Germline values: CDR1 LGHNT, CDR2 FRNRAP. Trimming shortened V by 5 bases and J by 2 bases, and 10 bases separated the two germline ends. The CDR3 has 13 residues. Here the CDR3 reads CASGDTGTYEQYF. DNA for the CDR3: TGTGCTAGTGGTGACACAGGGACCTACGAGCAGTACTTC.

This clonotype was seen at least ten times. CDR3 in DNA: TGTGCCAGCAAACTAGCGGTGGAAGAGACCCAGTACTTC. Its protein product is CASKLAVEETQYF. The chain is built from TRBV6-5 and TRBJ2-5; TRBD2 agrees at 8 bases. The CDR3 is 13 residues long. Losses at the gene ends were 7 bases for V and 3 bases for J; bases not matched to a gene: 4. The V gene's germline CDR1 is MNHEY and CDR2 SVGAGI.

This clonotype was seen at least ten times. This chain links TRBV19 with TRBJ1-2; TRBD1 matches 8 bases. This CDR3 contains 15 residues. Germline lookup yields CDR1 LNHDA and CDR2 SQIVND (reference sequence). Losses at the gene ends were 5 bases for V and 2 bases for J; bases not matched to a gene: 7. The CDR3 sequence is CASSDRDRPNYGYTF. CDR3 in DNA: TGTGCCAGTAGTGACCGGGACAGGCCCAACTATGGCTACACCTTC. The full variable domain, completed using reference TRBV19 and TRBJ1-2, is DGGITQSPKYLFRKEGQNVTLSCEQNLNHDAMYWYRQDPGQGLRLIYYSQIVNDFQKGDIAEGYSVSREKKESFPLTVTSAQKNPTAFYLCASSDRDRPNYGYTFGSGTRLTVV.

In its sample, this clonotype was seen a few times. This sequence joins TRBV18 and TRBJ1-2, with D possibly being TRBD1 (5 bases). Germline V gene data show CDR1 as KGHSH and CDR2 as LQKENI. CDR3 length: 15 amino acids. V lost 2 bases to trimming and J lost 6 bases, with 16 bases between them. Here the CDR3 DNA reads TGTGCCAGCTCACCATCCCTTACAGGCGAAGATGGCTACACCTTC. Translation gives CASSPSLTGEDGYTF.

This clonotype was recorded at least ten times. The chain links TRBV6-5 to TRBJ2-1, with 10 bases lining up with TRBD2. The V segment lost 6 bases and the J segment 9 bases; nucleotides outside the gene matches: 2. This CDR3 spans 12 amino acids. Germline-derived CDR1 and CDR2 are MNHEY and SVGAGI. The CDR3 loop reads CASRTSGLEQFF. The CDR3 region has the DNA TGTGCCAGCAGGACTAGCGGGCTTGAGCAGTTCTTC.

This clonotype was picked up many times. The genes are TRBV9 and TRBJ2-7; D may be TRBD1 (6 bases). V lost 0 bases and J lost 2, with 9 bases in between. From germline, CDR1 is SGDLS and CDR2 YYNGEE. This CDR3 region has 14 residues. The CDR3 DNA sequence: TGTGCCAGCAGCGTAGGGACAGAGACCTACGAGCAGTACTTC. It translates to CASSVGTETYEQYF.

This clonotype was seen only a few times. V is TRBV7-9 and J is TRBJ2-7; no firm D call. There are 12 residues in the CDR3. V dropped 7 bases and J dropped 7 bases, with 14 bases sitting between them. Germline V gene sequence: CDR1 SEHNR, CDR2 FQNEAQ (reference sequence). The chain's CDR3 is CASTATSMEQYF. CDR3 nucleotide sequence: TGTGCCAGCACGGCGACTTCTATGGAGCAGTACTTC.

The rearrangement joins TRBV27 to TRBJ2-3; 12 bases agree with TRBD2. The V and J ends lost 3 bases and 3 bases, in that order; junction bases with no gene match: 7. In germline, CDR1 is MNHEY, CDR2 SMNVEV (reference sequence). This CDR3 has 17 residues. CDR3 sequence reads: CASSLPRLAGGTDTQYF. For the CDR3, the DNA is TGTGCCAGCAGTTTGCCCCGGCTAGCGGGAGGGACAGATACGCAGTATTTT.

This chain uses TRBV11-2 with TRBJ2-2; 8 bases fit TRBD2. Trimming took 2 bases from V and 6 from J; bases not matched to a gene: 14. CDR3 size: 18 residues. Germline CDR1 and CDR2: SGHAT and FQNNGV. CDR3 loop: CASSLNLSGTSVPGELFF. The CDR3 DNA is TGTGCCAGCAGCTTAAATCTTAGCGGGACTAGTGTTCCCGGGGAGCTGTTTTTT.

The chain recombines TRBV19 with TRBJ2-2; possible D gene TRBD1, 5 bases. This CDR3 comprises 12 residues. Germline lookup yields CDR1 LNHDA and CDR2 SQIVND (reference sequence). With 11 bases removed from V and 5 bases from J, the gap between germline ends came to 12 bases. The CDR3 loop is CAGQGKTGELFF. The CDR3 DNA reads TGTGCCGGCCAGGGAAAGACCGGGGAGCTGTTTTTT.

A single count supports this clonotype. The chain uses TRBV6-2 or TRBV6-3 and TRBJ1-5; TRBD1 agrees at 7 bases. Germline V gene data show CDR1 as MNHEY and CDR2 as SVGEGT. The V and J ends lost 5 bases and 6 bases, in that order; junction bases with no gene match: 10. The CDR3 is 15 amino acids. CDR3 loop: CASSRIQTGSQPQHF. The CDR3 coding sequence is TGTGCCAGCAGTCGCATCCAGACAGGGAGTCAGCCCCAGCATTTT.

This clonotype occurred a few times. The junction departs from the called germline gene at one end, perhaps through a read error. V gene TRBV6-1 combines with J gene TRBJ2-7; D assignment may be TRBD1 or TRBD2 (5 bases each). The CDR3 sequence is 11 residues long. Germline V gene lookup returns CDR1 MNHNS and CDR2 SASEGT. CDR3 loop: CASIPRDDQYF. The CDR3, as DNA: TGTGCCAGCATCCCCAGGGACGATCAGTACTTC.

In its sample, this clonotype was seen many times. Here the CDR3 reads CASSLTRGTGSQYF. The DNA for the CDR3 is TGTGCCAGCAGCTTAACCCGGGGAACAGGGTCGCAGTACTTC. The V and J genes are TRBV7-9 and TRBJ2-4, with a possible D match to TRBD1 (6 bases). CDR3 size: 14 residues. Trimming took 2 bases from V and 13 from J, leaving 18 bases between them. From germline, CDR1 is SEHNR and CDR2 FQNEAQ (reference sequence).

There are many counts of this clonotype. The chain links TRBV28 to TRBJ2-6; D is possibly TRBD1 or TRBD2 (6 bases each). Germline V gene lookup returns CDR1 MDHEN and CDR2 SYDVKM. V was clipped by 10 bases and J by 4 bases, with 20 bases between them. The CDR3 loop spans 16 amino acids. The CDR3 protein is CAILGGGGEGANVLTF. In DNA form, the CDR3 reads TGTGCCATCCTGGGGGGCGGAGGGGAAGGGGCCAACGTCCTGACTTTC.

There are many counts of this clonotype. At one boundary the junction diverges from the germline segment, which might be a read error. The CDR3 nucleotides read TGTGCCAGCAGTTACTTCTCAGCGTACCAAGAGACCCAATACTTC. Encoded protein: CASSYFSAYQETQYF. The gene calls are TRBV6-2 or TRBV6-3 and TRBJ2-5, with D uncertain. Germline CDR1 reads MNHEY; CDR2 reads SVGEGT. The CDR3 is made up of 15 amino acids.